The present TCR beta chain was sequenced within a study of shared clonotypes between healthy human individuals. Regarding this clone: Its antigen is undetermined.

The CDR3 spans 15 residues. Unmatched junction bases numbered 7, after V lost 3 bases and J lost 6 bases. Germline CDR1 SGHNT, CDR2 YYREEE (reference sequence). Sequencing was performed with immunoSEQ multiplex PCR; in TCRdb, only in-frame clones are kept and a portion is missing. The sample shows about a million clones, 60% to 80% of them seen only once. The study enrolled healthy HIV-negative adults without recent acute infections or vaccinations as donors. Division of CD4+ cells produced a CD45RA+ naive subset and a CD45RA-negative memory subset. General study points: Across a handful of donors, naive CD4 shared about 5%, naive CD8 approximately 3.5%, memory CD4 roughly 2.4%, memory CD8 0.4% to 0.5%. Larger estimated richness was generally seen in naive subsets than in memory subsets.

The chain employs TRBV5-4 and TRBJ1-2, with 11 bases matching TRBD1. The sequence came from a man aged 18 to 30 in good health. Sequences were obtained from memory CD4+ T cells sorted from blood. Stated subset: CD45RA-negative fraction. In DNA, the CDR3 is TGTGCCAGCAGCTCGAGGGGACAGGGGGATCATGGCTACACCTTC. Amino acids: CASSSRGQGDHGYTF.